The 13 T cell receptor beta chains below all came from one sample that was sequenced in a study of cytomegalovirus exposure and HLA in healthy donors. Assay used: immunoSEQ multiplex PCR; TCRdb lists only in-frame clones, some missing. Seen here are about 200,000 clones, just over 85% observed once, and the top ten hold 2.9%. Sequencing was done on a sample of PBMCs. The source is a woman aged 18-29 years in good health and CMV-seronegative.

There are a few counts of this clone. This chain connects TRBV4-1 to TRBJ1-2, with 7 bases identical to TRBD1. V trimming: 2 bases; J trimming: 2 bases; junction bases outside the gene matches: 8. The CDR3 sequence is 16 residues long. The germline gives CDR1 MGHRA, CDR2 YSYEKL. The CDR3 DNA is TGCGCCAGCAGCCAACTAGACAGGGCTGGGAACTATGGCTACACCTTC. Translating gives CASSQLDRAGNYGYTF.

This chain links TRBV19 with TRBJ1-1; 8 nucleotides agree with TRBD1. Germline V lookup: CDR1 LNHDA, CDR2 SQIVND (reference sequence). This CDR3 contains 14 residues. The V gene end was trimmed by 5 bases and the J gene end by 6 bases; junction bases not matched to a gene: 8. CDR3 DNA sequence: TGTGCCAGTAGTGGAGTGGGACAGGCCGCTGAAGCTTTCTTT. It codes for CASSGVGQAAEAFF.

The chain uses TRBV6-6 and TRBJ2-7; D might be TRBD1 (5 bases). V lost 5 bases and J lost 4, with 9 bases in between. Germline V gene sequence: CDR1 MNHNY, CDR2 SVGAGI (reference sequence). CDR3 size: 12 residues. The CDR3 reads CASSGAPYEQYF. The CDR3 DNA reads as TGTGCCAGCAGTGGGGCCCCGTACGAGCAGTACTTC.

This clone was counted once. J is TRBJ2-7 and V is TRBV7-9, with D hard to call. Germline CDR1 is SEHNR and CDR2 is FQNEAQ (reference sequence). The CDR3 consists of 12 residues. This chain's CDR3 is CPRSEKSYEQYF. The CDR3 coding sequence is TGTCCGAGATCCGAAAAGAGCTACGAGCAGTACTTC.

The chain has TRBV11-2 and TRBJ2-1; 7 nucleotides line up with TRBD2. The CDR3 has 15 residues. Germline V gene sequence: CDR1 SGHAT, CDR2 FQNNGV. V was clipped by 4 bases and J by 8 bases; unmatched bases: 11. DNA for the CDR3: TGTGCCAGCAGCTCTGAGGGAGGGTTTGGGGATGAGCAGTTCTTC. Residues: CASSSEGGFGDEQFF.

To note about this clone: The sample contains more than one DNA sequence encoding this CDR3. V and J are TRBV4-2 and TRBJ2-7; a weak D match, TRBD1 (6 bases). V lost 0 bases and J lost 4, with 7 bases in between. From germline, CDR1 is LGHNA and CDR2 YNFKEQ. The CDR3 is 13 residues long. For the CDR3, the DNA is TGTGCCAGCAGCCAAGACAGGGGATACGAGCAGTACTTC. Translated: CASSQDRGYEQYF.

The genes are TRBV11-2 and TRBJ2-3; 7 nucleotides match TRBD2. V trimming: 2 bases; J trimming: 8 bases; junction bases outside the gene matches: 13. Looked up from germline, CDR1 is SGHAT and CDR2 is FQNNGV. The CDR3 loop spans 16 amino acids. CDR3 sequence: CASSLILREKEVTQYF. The CDR3 nucleotides are TGTGCCAGCAGCTTAATTCTGCGGGAGAAAGAGGTTACGCAGTATTTT.

This clone showed up just a few times. The chain joins TRBV28 to TRBJ2-7; possibly TRBD2 for D (6 bases). This CDR3 spans 14 amino acids. Per germline, CDR1 MDHEN and CDR2 SYDVKM. Trimming removed 8 bases from V and 7 bases from J, with 21 bases in between. The CDR3 loop reads CASRGWRASGEQYF. DNA for the CDR3: TGTGCCAGCCGAGGTTGGAGGGCCTCGGGAGAGCAGTACTTC.

V is TRBV7-8 and J is TRBJ2-7; possible D gene TRBD2, 6 bases. With 4 bases removed from V and 2 bases from J, the gap between germline ends came to 15 bases. The CDR3 runs to 15 residues. CDR1 SGHVS and CDR2 FQNEAQ come from the germline V gene. CDR3 DNA sequence: TGTGCCAGCAGCTCAACCGGGACTCAAGCCTACGAGCAGTACTTC. Amino acids: CASSSTGTQAYEQYF.

Only one count was recorded for this clone. The chain combines TRBV6-1 with TRBJ1-2; D might be TRBD1 (6 bases). The length of the CDR3 is 14 residues. V was pared by 3 bases and J by 3 bases, with 11 bases between. Per germline, CDR1 MNHNS and CDR2 SASEGT. The CDR3 is CASSDTGMDYGYTF. The CDR3 DNA reads as TGTGCCAGCAGTGATACAGGGATGGACTATGGCTACACCTTC.

The chain couples TRBV19 to TRBJ2-7; 8 bases are a match to TRBD1. From germline, CDR1 is LNHDA and CDR2 SQIVND (reference sequence). CDR3 length: 15 residues. After removal of 3 bases from V and 2 bases from J, the junction contained 6 bases not matched to a gene. CDR3: CASSIQGQATYEQYF. CDR3 nucleotide sequence: TGTGCCAGTAGTATCCAGGGACAGGCTACCTACGAGCAGTACTTC.

The V call is TRBV5-1, the J call TRBJ2-6, with 7 bases that match TRBD1. The CDR3 spans 18 residues. V shed 4 bases and J 3 bases; nucleotides not matched to a gene: 13. Per the germline V gene, CDR1 is SGHRS and CDR2 is YFSETQ. DNA for the CDR3: TGCGCCAGCAGCCTAGACAGGGTGAGCTTCGGTGGGGCCAACGTCCTGACTTTC. This sequence encodes CASSLDRVSFGGANVLTF.

This clone is a singleton in its sample. The gene calls are TRBV25-1 and TRBJ2-7, with D possibly TRBD1 on 5 matching bases. V was shortened by 2 bases and J by 1 base, with 9 bases between the two germline ends. Germline CDR1 reads MGHDK; CDR2 reads SYGVNS. This CDR3 contains 14 residues. The CDR3 here is CASSEMDTSYEQYF. CDR3 sequence (DNA): TGTGCCAGCAGTGAAATGGACACTTCCTACGAGCAGTACTTC.